This section outlines one TCR beta chain sequence together with its context. Its matching antigen is unknown. The data are from a study of beta chain features in type 1 diabetes. Overall study: Healthy donors and patients showed comparable age, gender and cell yields.

CDR1 is MGHRA, CDR2 YSYEKL, per germline. The CDR3 contains 16 residues. Trimming took off 4 bases at V and 8 bases at J, with 18 bases between the two ends. The investigators reverse transcribed all of the isolated RNA, so they sequenced expressed TCRB transcripts. Clones were sequenced by immunoSEQ multiplex PCR, and TCRdb holds only the in-frame ones, with some missing. The table records hundreds of thousands of clones, about an eighth of them present only once. The study, taken as a whole, reports: Naive, central memory and Treg TCRB repertoires seemed to resemble each other more closely in patients than they did in healthy donors. Moderate but significant shortening of TCRB CDR3s was recorded in all four CD4+ subsets from Type 1 diabetes patients.

Sequenced: naive CD4+ T cells from blood. This rearrangement joins TRBV4-1 to TRBJ1-6; D is undetermined. The sequence was collected from a man aged 18 to 30 with type 1 diabetes. CDR3 sequence reads: CASSRAGVQSHSPLHF. As DNA, the CDR3 is TGCGCCAGCAGCCGGGCCGGGGTCCAGAGCCATTCACCCCTCCACTTT.